What follows describes a single T cell receptor beta chain. The V end lost 0 bases, the J end lost 6 bases, and 6 bases lay between the germline ends. CDR3 length equals 14 residues. CDR1 and CDR2 (germline): MNHNY, SVGAGI (reference sequence). This sample stems from a study of blood T cell repertoires in COVID-19. On the study more broadly: Donors in the United States, Italy and Spain gave samples during acute or convalescent COVID-19. T cells, B-cell-depleted T cells, or PBMCs supplied cDNA or gDNA.

Per the original data handling: Nucleated cell number was recorded as an estimate derived from reference gene primer amplification. The repertoire was sequenced with immunoSEQ multiplex PCR; TCRdb's copy has only in-frame clones and lacks some. V and J calls and clone size are given by that table; D and trimming were obtained from the DNA. This sample has roughly 250,000 clones, with 60% to 75% found just once. The sample was peripheral blood. The rearrangement links TRBV6-6 to TRBJ1-6; D uncertain. This TCR came from a woman of 80 years or more with acute or convalescent COVID-19. The DNA of the CDR3 is TGTGCCAGCAGTTACTCAGCGGGTAATTCACCCCTCCACTTT. Encoded protein: CASSYSAGNSPLHF.